The clone carrying this T cell receptor beta chain was detected ten times or more. The entry originates in a study of early T cells in non-severe SARS-CoV-2 infection. Via MiXCR, TCRdb re-called the 5' RACE reads, giving one row per CDR3 protein. Of more than 50,000 distinct CDR3 sequences listed, less than 15% are singletons. The CDR3 has 14 amino acids. In germline, CDR1 is SGHRS, CDR2 YFSETQ. V lost 4 bases to trimming and J lost 3 bases; unmatched junction nucleotides: 4. The sequence was collected from an adult who was a healthcare worker with PCR-confirmed SARS-CoV-2 infection or an uninfected control (not recorded which). The source was whole blood, collected at baseline. This chain links TRBV5-1 with TRBJ2-7, with 10 bases lining up with TRBD1. The CDR3, as DNA: TGCGCCAGCAGCCTCGACAGGGGGCTCTACGAGCAGTACTTC. It is translated as CASSLDRGLYEQYF.